This section outlines one T cell receptor beta chain sequence together with its context. No antigen is known for it. Primers for the PCR totalled 60 Vbeta and 13 Jbeta. Original handling: A follow-up analysis tallied tens of millions of unique TCR beta chains, roughly 11 million shared. The assay was immunoSEQ multiplex PCR, and TCRdb's table has in-frame clones only and misses some. That table is the source of V, J and clone size, and D and trimming were worked out from the DNA. In the table there are some 170,000 clones, 75% to 85% of which are singletons. Germline V gene data show CDR1 as MNHNS and CDR2 as SASEGT. Trimming left V 2 bases short and J 1 base short, with 12 bases between. This CDR3 contains 16 residues. This sample stems from a study of cytomegalovirus exposure and HLA in healthy donors. Study-wide results and caveats: The likely origin of a cluster of highly shared sequence variants was a sequencing artifact. Most sequenced TCRs were rare (though some public TCRs occurred in many donors).

The sample was PBMCs. This TCR came from a man aged 30 to 39 in good health and CMV-seronegative. The rearrangement uses TRBV6-1 and TRBJ1-5, with D tentatively TRBD1 (5 bases). In DNA, the CDR3 is TGTGCCAGCAGTGAAAGGCAGGGTAGGAGCAATCAGCCCCAGCATTTT. Translation gives CASSERQGRSNQPQHF.